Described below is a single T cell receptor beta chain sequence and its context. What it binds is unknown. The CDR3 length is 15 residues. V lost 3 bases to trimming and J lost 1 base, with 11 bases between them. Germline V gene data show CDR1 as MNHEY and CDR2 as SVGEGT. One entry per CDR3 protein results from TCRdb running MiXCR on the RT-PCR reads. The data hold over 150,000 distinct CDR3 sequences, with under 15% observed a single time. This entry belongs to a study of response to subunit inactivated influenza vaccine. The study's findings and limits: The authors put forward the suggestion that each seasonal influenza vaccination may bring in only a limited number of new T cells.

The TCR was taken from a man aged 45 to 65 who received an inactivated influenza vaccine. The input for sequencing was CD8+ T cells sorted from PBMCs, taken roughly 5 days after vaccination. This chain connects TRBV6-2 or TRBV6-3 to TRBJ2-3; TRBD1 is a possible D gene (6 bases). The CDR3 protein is CASSYSGVGTDTQYF. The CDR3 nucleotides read TGTGCCAGCAGTTATTCAGGGGTGGGCACAGATACGCAGTATTTT.